These 13 T cell receptor beta chains share one sample of origin, sequenced in a study of radiotherapy plus CTLA-4 blockade in lung cancer. The table came from immunoSEQ multiplex PCR; TCRdb's copy has only in-frame clones and leaves some out. Among roughly 80,000 clones listed, roughly 69% were seen once. The sequenced sample was peripheral blood, obtained from a patient treated with radiotherapy plus ipilimumab. All receptors derive from a human donor with non-small cell lung cancer whose response to radiotherapy plus ipilimumab could not be evaluated.

Comment on this clone: This specimen includes other DNA sequences encoding the same CDR3. The gene calls are TRBV5-1 and TRBJ2-2; weak D call: TRBD1 (6 bases). CDR3 length: 15 residues. V gave up 0 bases and J gave up 3 bases, with 9 bases separating them. CDR1 is SGHRS and CDR2 is YFSETQ in the germline V gene. CDR3 bases: TGCGCCAGCAGCTTGGACAGGGTGGACACCGGGGAGCTGTTTTTT. Its protein is CASSLDRVDTGELFF.

V usage is TRBV27 and J usage is TRBJ1-2; 7 positions agree with TRBD1. The CDR3 totals 14 residues. Looked up from germline, CDR1 is MNHEY and CDR2 is SMNVEV (reference sequence). J lost 4 bases, V lost 5 bases, and 7 bases had no gene match. In nucleotides, the CDR3 is TGTGCCAGCAGTGTGGGACAGACGATCTATGGCTACACCTTC. It translates to CASSVGQTIYGYTF.

The V gene is TRBV5-1, the J gene TRBJ2-6; 13 bases agree with TRBD2. Trimming removed 2 bases from V and 4 bases from J; junction bases left unmatched: 9. CDR3 length: 19 residues. CDR1 is SGHRS and CDR2 is YFSETQ in the germline V gene. The CDR3 spells CASSFGTSGRASGANVLTF. CDR3 nucleotide sequence: TGCGCCAGCAGCTTCGGTACTAGCGGGAGGGCTTCCGGGGCCAACGTCCTGACTTTC.

V gene TRBV4-2 combines with J gene TRBJ2-3; 7 nucleotides match TRBD1. Losses at the gene ends were 0 bases for V and 4 bases for J; bases not matched to a gene: 10. CDR1 and CDR2 (germline): LGHNA, YNFKEQ. The CDR3 contains 17 residues. In DNA form, the CDR3 reads TGTGCCAGCAGCCAAGATACAGGGACAGAAGAGTCAGATACGCAGTATTTT. Its protein is CASSQDTGTEESDTQYF.

This clone was detected a few times. The chain links TRBV19 to TRBJ2-3; perhaps TRBD1 as D (5 bases). From germline, CDR1 is LNHDA and CDR2 SQIVND (reference sequence). Trimming stripped 4 bases from V and 0 bases from J, with 8 bases between. This CDR3 comprises 14 residues. The chain's CDR3 is CASSNDRSTDTQYF. Written as DNA, the CDR3 is TGTGCCAGTAGTAACGACAGAAGCACAGATACGCAGTATTTT.

This clone came up a few times. This chain connects TRBV5-1 to TRBJ2-1; 9 nucleotides line up with TRBD1. V lost 3 bases, J lost 10 bases, and 14 bases stayed unmatched. Germline-derived CDR1 and CDR2 are SGHRS and YFSETQ. The CDR3 runs to 16 residues. The CDR3 bases are TGCGCCAGCAGCTCCGATCCGGGACAGGGAACGGGCGAGCAGTTCTTC. This codes for CASSSDPGQGTGEQFF.

Of note for this clone: One end of the junction is discordant with germline, which a read error may explain. The V call is TRBV6-4, the J call TRBJ2-3; the D gene is possibly TRBD2 (5 bases). This CDR3 spans 14 amino acids. Germline V gene data show CDR1 as MRHNA and CDR2 as SNTAGT. The DNA for the CDR3 is TGTGCCAGCAGGGACTCCTACTTCACAGATACGCAGTATTTT. Amino acid sequence: CASRDSYFTDTQYF.

This clone has more than one count but fewer than ten. The chain has TRBV29-1 and TRBJ1-2; 9 nucleotides align to TRBD1. The germline V gene has CDR1 SQVTM and CDR2 ANQGSEA. The J segment lost 7 bases and the V segment lost 5 bases, leaving 8 bases of the junction unmatched. The CDR3 is 13 residues long. The CDR3 DNA reads as TGCAGCGTTCCTGGGACAGGGCCGTTTGGCTACACCTTC. It codes for CSVPGTGPFGYTF.

The chain joins TRBV7-3 to TRBJ2-5; TRBD2 matches at 9 bases. The CDR3 loop spans 16 amino acids. Germline CDR1 reads SGHTA; CDR2 reads FQGTGA. V lost 5 bases, J lost 0 bases, and 7 bases stayed unmatched. The CDR3 DNA follows: TGTGCCAGCAGCATGGGACTAGCAGACAACCAAGAGACCCAGTACTTC. Encoded protein: CASSMGLADNQETQYF.

This rearrangement joins TRBV7-2 to TRBJ2-1, with TRBD2 identical over 9 bases. In germline, CDR1 is SGHTA, CDR2 FQGNSA. V shed 1 base and J 6 bases; nucleotides not matched to a gene: 16. The CDR3 length is 19 residues. The chain's CDR3 is CASSLVLTVFSGSTNEQFF. CDR3 nucleotides: TGTGCCAGCAGCTTAGTACTTACGGTATTTAGCGGGAGCACCAATGAGCAGTTCTTC.

The chain is built from TRBV10-3 and TRBJ2-5, with 8 bases fitting TRBD1. With 2 bases clipped from V and 4 bases from J, the junction kept 12 bases outside the gene matches. The CDR3 loop spans 17 amino acids. Germline V gene data show CDR1 as ENHRY and CDR2 as SYGVKD. CDR3 loop: CAISEPGGSVMVETQYF. CDR3 in DNA: TGTGCCATCAGTGAGCCAGGGGGCTCGGTTATGGTAGAGACCCAGTACTTC.

The V gene is TRBV5-1, the J gene TRBJ1-1, with a weak D call TRBD1 (5 bases). Germline V gene data show CDR1 as SGHRS and CDR2 as YFSETQ. The length of the CDR3 is 16 residues. With 0 bases removed from V and 3 bases from J, the gap between germline ends came to 15 bases. CDR3: CASSLASGGGDTEAFF. In DNA form, the CDR3 reads TGCGCCAGCAGCTTGGCTTCGGGGGGAGGTGACACTGAAGCTTTCTTT.

The J gene is TRBJ1-3, the V gene TRBV2; D is perhaps TRBD1 (5 bases). This CDR3 contains 13 residues. Trimming shortened V by 8 bases and J by 1 base, and 9 bases separated the two germline ends. CDR1 SNHLY and CDR2 FYNNEI come from the germline V gene. DNA for the CDR3: TGTGCCAGCGGGGCCGTATCTGGAAACACCATATATTTT. It is translated as CASGAVSGNTIYF.